This is a list of T cell receptor beta chains from one sample in a study of shared clonotypes between healthy human individuals. TCRdb's table, derived via immunoSEQ multiplex PCR, lists solely in-frame clones and lacks some. In the table there are fewer than 850,000 clones, roughly 78% of which are singletons. Sample: memory CD4+ T cells sorted from blood. The receptors were gathered from a woman aged 25 to 45 in good health. CDR3s leave out the opening cysteine and the closing phenylalanine or tryptophan. The D gene is left open where the match is weak. Some rows have no size entry. The others give once, few or many, or a class for an expanded clone.

j_gene: TRBJ2-6; abundance: NA; v_gene: TRBV25-1; d_gene: TRBD2; CDR3aa: ATGGFGANVLT
j_gene: TRBJ2-2; abundance: NA; v_gene: TRBV4-2; d_gene: TRBD2; CDR3aa: ASSRLAGVTGELF
j_gene: TRBJ2-1; abundance: NA; v_gene: TRBV7-2; d_gene: TRBD2; CDR3aa: ASSLEREHNEQF
j_gene: TRBJ1-1; abundance: NA; v_gene: TRBV30; d_gene: NA; CDR3aa: AWDSSGEAF
j_gene: TRBJ1-3; abundance: NA; v_gene: TRBV10-2; d_gene: NA; CDR3aa: ASSEGPDSSGNTIY
j_gene: TRBJ2-3; abundance: NA; v_gene: TRBV11-3; d_gene: NA; CDR3aa: ASSYSGGSDTQY
j_gene: TRBJ2-7; abundance: NA; v_gene: TRBV6-1; d_gene: NA; CDR3aa: ASSERPESYEQY
j_gene: TRBJ2-5; abundance: once; v_gene: TRBV4-2; d_gene: NA; CDR3aa: ASSLVLGLGQETQY
j_gene: TRBJ1-2; abundance: many; v_gene: TRBV10-2; d_gene: TRBD1; CDR3aa: ASMDAQGDGYT
j_gene: TRBJ1-1; abundance: NA; v_gene: TRBV6-6; d_gene: NA; CDR3aa: ASSYSPAHTEAF
j_gene: TRBJ2-3; abundance: NA; v_gene: TRBV18; d_gene: NA; CDR3aa: ASSEADTQY
j_gene: TRBJ2-5; abundance: NA; v_gene: TRBV28; d_gene: TRBD2; CDR3aa: ASSLGTSGRLKTQY
j_gene: TRBJ2-3; abundance: NA; v_gene: TRBV27; d_gene: NA; CDR3aa: ASSYLGGGGPSTDTQY
j_gene: TRBJ2-3; abundance: NA; v_gene: TRBV27; d_gene: TRBD2; CDR3aa: ATTLAGDPLSTDTQY
j_gene: TRBJ2-3; abundance: few; v_gene: TRBV4-2; d_gene: TRBD2; CDR3aa: ASSLVAGLAGDTQY
j_gene: TRBJ2-3; abundance: NA; v_gene: TRBV7-3; d_gene: NA; CDR3aa: ASSLNSGGGTDTQY
j_gene: TRBJ1-3; abundance: once; v_gene: TRBV18; d_gene: TRBD1; CDR3aa: ASSPRGQGGNTIY
j_gene: TRBJ1-2; abundance: NA; v_gene: TRBV11-2; d_gene: TRBD1; CDR3aa: ASSLAGTGAGVYGYT
j_gene: TRBJ2-7; abundance: NA; v_gene: TRBV18; d_gene: NA; CDR3aa: ASSPSGDSLYEQY
j_gene: TRBJ2-7; abundance: NA; v_gene: TRBV6-5; d_gene: NA; CDR3aa: ASRREQLYEQY
j_gene: TRBJ2-6; abundance: NA; v_gene: TRBV7-8; d_gene: NA; CDR3aa: ASRALGGSGANVLT
j_gene: TRBJ1-5; abundance: NA; v_gene: TRBV27; d_gene: TRBD1; CDR3aa: ASSQWGGGGHQPQH
j_gene: TRBJ2-7; abundance: NA; v_gene: TRBV7-2; d_gene: NA; CDR3aa: ASSTAYGKQY
j_gene: TRBJ2-7; abundance: once; v_gene: TRBV6-5; d_gene: NA; CDR3aa: ASSYSKVGLYEQY
j_gene: TRBJ1-2; abundance: NA; v_gene: TRBV27; d_gene: TRBD1; CDR3aa: ASSLSGGRGLYGYT
j_gene: TRBJ2-7; abundance: NA; v_gene: TRBV7-9; d_gene: TRBD1; CDR3aa: ASSLKQGNAYEQY
j_gene: TRBJ2-7; abundance: NA; v_gene: TRBV6-1; d_gene: TRBD2; CDR3aa: ASSDRTSGRPPPYEQY
j_gene: TRBJ2-7; abundance: NA; v_gene: TRBV27; d_gene: NA; CDR3aa: ASSLMRGRSYEQY
j_gene: TRBJ2-1; abundance: NA; v_gene: TRBV4-2; d_gene: TRBD2; CDR3aa: ASSLLAGEQF
j_gene: TRBJ2-5; abundance: NA; v_gene: TRBV7-8; d_gene: TRBD2; CDR3aa: ASSPRTSGSFGTQY
j_gene: TRBJ1-5; abundance: NA; v_gene: TRBV28; d_gene: TRBD1; CDR3aa: ASKRQGAQPQH
j_gene: TRBJ1-5; abundance: NA; v_gene: TRBV5-1; d_gene: NA; CDR3aa: ASSPGHEGNQPQH
j_gene: TRBJ1-2; abundance: NA; v_gene: TRBV14; d_gene: NA; CDR3aa: ASSQEVFSGRVGYT
j_gene: TRBJ2-5; abundance: NA; v_gene: TRBV28; d_gene: NA; CDR3aa: ASSSEETQY
j_gene: TRBJ2-1; abundance: NA; v_gene: TRBV29-1; d_gene: NA; CDR3aa: SAHAGGTYNEQF
j_gene: TRBJ2-5; abundance: NA; v_gene: TRBV30; d_gene: TRBD1; CDR3aa: AWRKGDRQETQY
j_gene: TRBJ2-2; abundance: NA; v_gene: TRBV11-3; d_gene: NA; CDR3aa: ASSGGQGRSGELF
j_gene: TRBJ2-5; abundance: NA; v_gene: TRBV6-1; d_gene: TRBD2; CDR3aa: ASTNGLAGGETQY
j_gene: TRBJ2-7; abundance: NA; v_gene: TRBV11-3; d_gene: NA; CDR3aa: ASGKGPGEQY
j_gene: TRBJ2-3; abundance: NA; v_gene: TRBV28; d_gene: TRBD2; CDR3aa: ASRGLAGVSDTQY
j_gene: TRBJ2-7; abundance: NA; v_gene: TRBV9; d_gene: TRBD2; CDR3aa: ASSVGPGLAGDEQY
j_gene: TRBJ1-3; abundance: few; v_gene: TRBV7-3; d_gene: NA; CDR3aa: ASSTTHGNTIY
j_gene: TRBJ2-1; abundance: NA; v_gene: TRBV28; d_gene: TRBD2; CDR3aa: ASSTSGRGSYNEQF
j_gene: TRBJ2-2; abundance: NA; v_gene: TRBV7-9; d_gene: NA; CDR3aa: ASSLGADTRWPGELF
j_gene: TRBJ2-3; abundance: NA; v_gene: TRBV2; d_gene: NA; CDR3aa: ASSAPESSTDTQY
j_gene: TRBJ2-7; abundance: NA; v_gene: TRBV6-1; d_gene: TRBD2; CDR3aa: ASNYRGTRTYEQY
j_gene: TRBJ2-7; abundance: NA; v_gene: TRBV19; d_gene: NA; CDR3aa: ASSITRAREQY
j_gene: TRBJ1-1; abundance: NA; v_gene: TRBV28; d_gene: NA; CDR3aa: ASSPTGRGVTEAF